Below, 25 T cell receptor beta chains from the same sample are listed, as sequenced in a study of cytomegalovirus exposure and HLA in healthy donors. Use of 60 Vbeta and 13 Jbeta primers characterized the PCR. Generated by immunoSEQ multiplex PCR, the TCRdb table keeps only in-frame clones and is missing some. This table has 85,000 to 130,000 clones, around 75% appearing once. The sequencing sample was made of PBMCs. The receptors were sampled from a male donor in good health and CMV-seropositive.

V usage is TRBV6-6 and J usage is TRBJ1-1, with 8 bases identical to TRBD1. V shed 0 bases, J shed 7 bases, and the junction held 4 bases outside the gene matches. CDR1 is MNHNY and CDR2 is SVGAGI in the germline V gene (reference sequence). The CDR3 runs 14 residues. CDR3 sequence (DNA): TGTGCCAGCAGTTACTCGGCAGGGGGCGGTGAAGCTTTCTTT. Its protein product is CASSYSAGGGEAFF.

This chain connects TRBV13 to TRBJ2-1, with a possible D match to TRBD2 (5 bases). V was shortened by 1 base and J by 10 bases, with 8 bases between the two germline ends. The CDR3 has 12 residues. CDR1 is PRHDT, CDR2 FYEKMQ, per germline (reference sequence). CDR3 loop: CASSLDPSEQFF. CDR3 DNA sequence: TGTGCCAGCAGCTTAGACCCTAGCGAGCAGTTCTTC.

The V and J genes are TRBV30 and TRBJ2-2; D is perhaps TRBD2 (5 bases). Between the trimmed V and J ends, which lost 8 bases and 6 bases, there was a span of 13 bases. The CDR3 covers 12 residues. CDR1 and CDR2 from the germline V gene are GTSNPN and SVGIG (reference sequence). DNA for the CDR3: TGTGCCCGCGAGGCGGGTTCCGGGGAGCTGTTTTTT. Translation: CAREAGSGELFF.

The genes are TRBV27 and TRBJ2-7, with a weak D call TRBD1 (6 bases). The V end was cut by 2 bases, the J end by 2 bases, with 13 bases between. Germline V lookup: CDR1 MNHEY, CDR2 SMNVEV (reference sequence). CDR3 length equals 15 residues. The CDR3 protein is CASSLPNRDPYEQYF. The CDR3 DNA is TGTGCCAGCAGTTTACCAAACAGGGATCCCTACGAGCAGTACTTC.

The chain joins TRBV5-1 to TRBJ1-2; D remains unclear. The CDR3 is made up of 12 amino acids. Trimming removed 4 bases at V and 10 bases at J, with 14 bases between. CDR1 and CDR2 from the germline V gene are SGHRS and YFSETQ. The CDR3: CASSTNSFPYTF. As DNA, the CDR3 is TGCGCCAGCAGCACTAATTCGTTTCCCTACACCTTC.

Many counts were recorded for this clone. The chain couples TRBV7-3 to TRBJ2-7, with 7 bases identical to TRBD2. Germline CDR1 SGHTA, CDR2 FQGTGA. The CDR3 covers 13 residues. The V gene end was trimmed by 3 bases and the J gene end by 3 bases; junction bases not matched to a gene: 2. The DNA for the CDR3 is TGTGCCAGCAGCTTGGGGAGGGGCTACGAGCAGTACTTC. The encoded protein is CASSLGRGYEQYF.

This clone turned up a few times. V gene TRBV4-2 combines with J gene TRBJ1-6, with D maybe TRBD1 (5 bases). This CDR3 has 19 residues. Trimming pared 0 bases from V and 7 bases from J, leaving 22 bases between. Germline V gives CDR1 LGHNA, CDR2 YNFKEQ. The CDR3 is CASSQDREGAGTRNSPLHF. CDR3 in DNA: TGTGCCAGCAGCCAAGATCGTGAGGGTGCAGGGACTCGGAATTCACCCCTCCACTTT.

The V and J genes are TRBV4-2 and TRBJ2-3; the match to TRBD2 covers 13 bases. The germline V gene has CDR1 LGHNA and CDR2 YNFKEQ. This CDR3 comprises 15 residues. Germline trimming cut 1 base from V and 7 bases from J; bases unmatched to any gene: 2. CDR3 sequence (DNA): TGTGCCAGCAGCCAAGGACTAGCGGGGGGAAATACGCAGTATTTT. Translating gives CASSQGLAGGNTQYF.

This clone was seen only a few times. J is TRBJ2-3 and V is TRBV7-2, with 9 bases fitting TRBD1. Germline V gene lookup returns CDR1 SGHTA and CDR2 FQGNSA. Unmatched junction bases numbered 0, after V lost 1 base and J lost 4 bases. This CDR3 is built from 14 residues. The CDR3 reads CASSLGQGADTQYF. The CDR3, as DNA: TGTGCCAGCAGCTTAGGACAGGGGGCAGATACGCAGTATTTT.

J is TRBJ2-1 and V is TRBV9; 7 bases agree with TRBD2. This CDR3 spans 13 amino acids. Germline V gene sequence: CDR1 SGDLS, CDR2 YYNGEE. The ends lost 3 bases at V and 5 bases at J; junction bases unmatched: 2. In DNA, the CDR3 is TGTGCCAGCAGCGGGGGGGGAAACAATGAGCAGTTCTTC. It codes for CASSGGGNNEQFF.

This clone was observed a handful of times. The genes are TRBV7-3 and TRBJ2-5; 9 bases match TRBD1. This CDR3 comprises 15 residues. The germline CDR1 and CDR2 sequences are SGHTA and FQGTGA. The V segment lost 5 bases and the J segment 4 bases; nucleotides outside the gene matches: 8. The DNA of the CDR3 is TGTGCCAGCAGCACTAACCCGGGACAGGGAGAGACCCAGTACTTC. Encoded protein: CASSTNPGQGETQYF.

This sequence joins TRBV4-3 and TRBJ2-2; unclear D gene. Trimming removed 0 bases at V and 5 bases at J, with 13 bases between. The germline V gene has CDR1 LGHNA and CDR2 YSLEER. This CDR3 comprises 16 residues. CDR3 nucleotide sequence: TGCGCCAGCAGCCAAGATCCTGGAGCCCGGACCGGGGAGCTGTTTTTT. Translated, it gives CASSQDPGARTGELFF.

This clone occurred once. The chain uses TRBV7-8 and TRBJ1-3, with D perhaps TRBD1 (5 bases). V lost 3 bases and J 0 bases, leaving 9 bases between the germline ends. This CDR3 contains 15 residues. Germline V lookup: CDR1 SGHVS, CDR2 FQNEAQ. This chain's CDR3 is CASSLGPTSGNTIYF. CDR3 coding DNA: TGTGCCAGCAGCTTGGGGCCAACCTCTGGAAACACCATATATTTT.

The chain employs TRBV28 and TRBJ1-4; weak D call: TRBD1 (6 bases). Between the trimmed V and J ends, which lost 1 base and 10 bases, there was a span of 10 bases. This CDR3 is built from 13 residues. Per germline, CDR1 MDHEN and CDR2 SYDVKM. The chain's CDR3 is CASSLYEGGKLFF. DNA for the CDR3: TGTGCCAGCAGTTTATACGAAGGGGGAAAACTGTTTTTT.

The CDR3, as DNA: TGTGCCAGCCGCCCTTTTTGGGGCAATAGCAATCAGCCCCAGCATTTT. Its translation is CASRPFWGNSNQPQHF. The V gene is TRBV28, the J gene TRBJ1-5; maybe TRBD1 (5 bases). The CDR3 loop spans 16 amino acids. Germline V gene data show CDR1 as MDHEN and CDR2 as SYDVKM. Trimming removed 8 bases at V and 0 bases at J, with 17 bases between.

The rearrangement uses TRBV6-6 and TRBJ2-7; D might be TRBD1 (5 bases). The CDR3 spans 14 residues. Deletions cut 2 bases from V and 2 bases from J, with 10 bases between. CDR1 is MNHNY and CDR2 is SVGAGI in the germline V gene (reference sequence). CDR3: CASSYNDRAYEQYF. CDR3 coding DNA: TGTGCCAGCAGTTACAACGACAGAGCCTACGAGCAGTACTTC.

The chain recombines TRBV7-3 with TRBJ1-1; 11 bases line up with TRBD1. The germline V gene encodes CDR1 SGHTA and CDR2 FQGTGA. Trimming at V came to 6 bases and at J to 4 bases, leaving 7 bases not matched to a gene. The CDR3 has 15 residues. The CDR3 loop reads CASSSMGTGGTEAFF. As DNA, the CDR3 is TGTGCCAGCAGTTCAATGGGGACAGGGGGCACTGAAGCTTTCTTT.

The chain uses TRBV5-1 and TRBJ2-3, with TRBD2 matching 7 bases. The CDR3 covers 16 residues. Germline CDR1 and CDR2: SGHRS and YFSETQ. V shed 4 bases, J shed 7 bases, and the junction held 15 bases outside the gene matches. CDR3 bases: TGCGCCAGCAGCGCGGGCCTTGGGGGGAGGGCCCATACGCAGTATTTT. It yields the protein CASSAGLGGRAHTQYF. The full variable domain, completed using reference TRBV5-1 and TRBJ2-3, is KAGVTQTPRYLIKTRGQQVTLSCSPISGHRSVSWYQQTPGQGLQFLFEYFSETQRNKGNFPGRFSGRQFSNSRSEMNVSTLELGDSALYLCASSAGLGGRAHTQYFGPGTRLTVL.

This sequence joins TRBV15 and TRBJ2-5, with 8 bases matching TRBD2. The V segment lost 9 bases and the J segment 5 bases; nucleotides outside the gene matches: 8. CDR3 length equals 13 residues. In germline, CDR1 is LNHNV, CDR2 YYDKDF (reference sequence). CDR3 protein: CATRTLAAETQYF. CDR3 coding DNA: TGTGCCACAAGGACACTAGCGGCTGAGACCCAGTACTTC.

The chain joins TRBV7-3 to TRBJ2-3, with no clear D. V was cut by 5 bases and J by 3 bases, with 3 bases left in between. The CDR3 runs to 11 residues. The V gene's germline CDR1 is SGHTA and CDR2 FQGTGA. The CDR3 region has the DNA TGTGCCAGCAGCCCAACAGATACGCAGTATTTT. Translated: CASSPTDTQYF.

This rearrangement joins TRBV27 to TRBJ2-2; perhaps TRBD2 as D (6 bases). CDR3 length equals 11 residues. V lost 11 bases and J lost 4, with 8 bases in between. Germline CDR1 MNHEY, CDR2 SMNVEV (reference sequence). CDR3 loop: CARGSTGELFF. The DNA for the CDR3 is TGTGCCCGGGGGTCCACCGGGGAGCTGTTTTTT.

This chain links TRBV6-6 with TRBJ2-1; 7 positions match TRBD2. Trimming cost V 6 bases and J 8 bases; bases outside gene matches: 7. This CDR3 is 13 amino acids long. Germline assignment: CDR1 MNHNY and CDR2 SVGAGI (reference sequence). The CDR3 sequence: CASRGGSSDEQFF. For the CDR3, the DNA is TGTGCCAGCAGGGGCGGGAGTAGCGATGAGCAGTTCTTC.

This rearrangement joins TRBV28 to TRBJ2-3; TRBD2 matches at 10 bases. The CDR3 length is 20 residues. Germline V gives CDR1 MDHEN, CDR2 SYDVKM. J gave up 0 bases and V 0 bases, and 12 bases lay outside the gene matches. CDR3 DNA: TGTGCCAGCAGTTTATGGTCCCTGTCGGCTAGCGGGGGAAGCACAGATACGCAGTATTTT. Translated, it gives CASSLWSLSASGGSTDTQYF. The full variable domain, in which reference TRBV28 and TRBJ2-3 provide the parts outside the CDR3, is DVKVTQSSRYLVKRTGEKVFLECVQDMDHENMFWYRQDPGLGLRLIYFSYDVKMKEKGDIPEGYSVSREKKERFSLILESASTNQTSMYLCASSLWSLSASGGSTDTQYFGPGTRLTVL.

The V gene is TRBV29-1, the J gene TRBJ1-5, with unresolved D. Germline V gene data show CDR1 as SQVTM and CDR2 as ANQGSEA. Trimming took off 4 bases at V and 2 bases at J, with 9 bases between the two ends. The CDR3 runs to 13 residues. CDR3 in amino acids: CSVVPEGNQPQHF. The CDR3 coding sequence is TGCAGCGTTGTCCCCGAGGGCAATCAGCCCCAGCATTTT.

About this clone: The junction does not match germline at one end; this may be a read error. The chain has TRBV6-5 and TRBJ1-2; D is unresolved. The CDR3 sequence is 16 residues long. CDR1 is MNHEY and CDR2 is SVGAGI in the germline V gene. In nucleotides, the CDR3 is TGTGCCAGCAGTTACTCGACGAGAGCCAAGAACTATGGCTACCCCTTC. It translates to CASSYSTRAKNYGYPF.